Presented here are 26 T cell receptor beta chains from one specimen sequenced in a study of blood T cells in healthy people across ages. Through a sample-barcoded 5' primer and a J-beta primer mix, a second PCR was run for roughly 7 to 12 cycles. TCRdb re-derived calls from the 5' RACE reads in MiXCR, one entry per CDR3 protein. In the table there are more than 650,000 distinct CDR3 sequences, 20% to 30% of which are singletons. Separately, the same data were catalogued under a study of T cells of mothers and their children.

What was sequenced was blood. The receptors originated from a boy younger than 18 in good health.

The gene calls are TRBV5-1 and TRBJ2-2; tentatively, D is TRBD2 (6 bases). CDR3 size: 14 residues. The germline V gene encodes CDR1 SGHRS and CDR2 YFSETQ. V was shortened by 6 bases and J by 0 bases, with 9 bases between the two germline ends. The CDR3, as DNA: TGCGCCAGCACTGCGGGGCCGAACACCGGGGAGCTGTTTTTT. As protein: CASTAGPNTGELFF.

This clonotype was found a few times. This chain joins TRBV20-1 and TRBJ1-1; possibly TRBD1 for D (5 bases). The CDR3 spans 16 residues. CDR1 is DFQATT, CDR2 SNEGSKA, per germline (reference sequence). The V and J ends lost 0 bases and 1 base respectively, with 15 bases between them. The CDR3 nucleotides are TGCAGTGCTAGAGACCGACAGAGAGGGCGGAACACTGAAGCTTTCTTT. Its translation: CSARDRQRGRNTEAFF.

This chain's CDR3 is CASGEGWQETQYF. The DNA for the CDR3 is TGTGCCAGCGGGGAGGGTTGGCAAGAGACCCAGTACTTC. The gene calls are TRBV2 and TRBJ2-5; TRBD2 matches 7 bases. The J segment lost 2 bases and the V segment lost 8 bases, leaving 5 bases of the junction unmatched. CDR3 length equals 13 residues. Germline CDR1 reads SNHLY; CDR2 reads FYNNEI. The variable domain in full, completed from reference TRBV2 and TRBJ2-5, reads EPEVTQTPSHQVTQMGQEVILRCVPISNHLYFYWYRQILGQKVEFLVSFYNNEISEKSEIFDDQFSVERPDGSNFTLKIRSTKLEDSAMYFCASGEGWQETQYFGPGTRLLVL.

This clonotype showed up just a few times. V gene TRBV4-2 combines with J gene TRBJ2-1; D perhaps matches TRBD1 (5 bases). Trimming took off 1 base at V and 6 bases at J, with 16 bases between the two ends. Germline V lookup: CDR1 LGHNA, CDR2 YNFKEQ. CDR3 length equals 16 residues. The CDR3 DNA reads TGTGCCAGCAGCCAAGCGGATAGCATTAGGGGCAATGAGCAGTTCTTC. Residues: CASSQADSIRGNEQFF.

This clonotype was recorded a few times. The rearrangement links TRBV27 to TRBJ2-2, with a possible D match to TRBD2 (6 bases). Germline assignment: CDR1 MNHEY and CDR2 SMNVEV (reference sequence). There are 16 residues in the CDR3. The V end was cut by 5 bases, the J end by 0 bases, with 13 bases between. The DNA for the CDR3 is TGTGCCAGCAGTCCCCTCGGGAGATCGAACACCGGGGAGCTGTTTTTT. Amino acids: CASSPLGRSNTGELFF.

The chain links TRBV7-9 to TRBJ2-6; D is uncertain. Germline CDR1 SEHNR, CDR2 FQNEAQ (reference sequence). V lost 10 bases to trimming and J lost 2 bases, with 6 bases between them. The CDR3 loop spans 12 amino acids. The CDR3 loop is CATEPGANVLTF. The DNA for the CDR3 is TGTGCCACCGAACCTGGGGCCAACGTCCTGACTTTC.

This clonotype was recorded once. The chain has TRBV5-1 and TRBJ2-5, with D possibly matching TRBD1 (6 bases). CDR3 size: 14 residues. Germline CDR1 is SGHRS and CDR2 is YFSETQ. The V gene lost 2 bases and the J gene lost 5 bases, with 13 bases spanning the gap. The CDR3 nucleotides are TGCGCCAGCAGCTTTAATACAGGGAAGGAGACCCAGTACTTC. Its translation is CASSFNTGKETQYF. Full variable domain (outside the CDR3, taken from reference TRBV5-1 and TRBJ2-5): KAGVTQTPRYLIKTRGQQVTLSCSPISGHRSVSWYQQTPGQGLQFLFEYFSETQRNKGNFPGRFSGRQFSNSRSEMNVSTLELGDSALYLCASSFNTGKETQYFGPGTRLLVL.

The chain carries TRBV7-6 and TRBJ2-7; 9 positions agree with TRBD1. V was clipped by 5 bases and J by 3 bases; unmatched bases: 5. There are 14 residues in the CDR3. Germline-derived CDR1 and CDR2 are SGHVS and FNYEAQ. In DNA form, the CDR3 reads TGTGCCAGCAGCAAGGGACAGGGCCACTACGAGCAGTACTTC. Translation: CASSKGQGHYEQYF.

The rearrangement joins TRBV30 to TRBJ1-6; D uncertain. This CDR3 spans 11 amino acids. From germline, CDR1 is GTSNPN and CDR2 SVGIG (reference sequence). Trimming took off 0 bases at V and 10 bases at J, with 4 bases between the two ends. The chain's CDR3 is CAWSVLSPLHF. The CDR3 DNA is TGTGCCTGGAGTGTACTCTCACCCCTCCACTTT.

The chain carries TRBV7-8 and TRBJ2-7; 7 positions agree with TRBD1. The CDR3 sequence is 16 residues long. Germline-derived CDR1 and CDR2 are SGHVS and FQNEAQ. Trimming at V came to 3 bases and at J to 0 bases, leaving 8 bases not matched to a gene. This CDR3 is CASSLNRGQSSYEQYF. In DNA, the CDR3 is TGTGCCAGCAGCTTGAACAGGGGCCAGAGCTCCTACGAGCAGTACTTC.

This clonotype has only a few counts. CDR3 amino acids: CASSPVLQGRTQYF. CDR3 in DNA: TGTGCCAGCAGTCCAGTGTTACAGGGGCGTACCCAGTACTTC. This sequence joins TRBV25-1 and TRBJ2-5, with TRBD1 matching over 7 bases. The CDR3 contains 14 residues. V was pared by 5 bases and J by 8 bases, with 11 bases of the junction left unmatched. Germline assignment: CDR1 MGHDK and CDR2 SYGVNS.

The V gene is TRBV3-1, the J gene TRBJ2-3; no clear D gene. CDR1 is LGHDT, CDR2 YNNKEL, per germline (reference sequence). Trimming shortened V by 5 bases and J by 0 bases, and 12 bases separated the two germline ends. The CDR3 runs to 15 residues. CDR3: CASSVSVSSTDTQYF. CDR3 in DNA: TGTGCCAGCAGCGTCTCTGTCTCTAGCACAGATACGCAGTATTTT.

V is TRBV20-1 and J is TRBJ2-7; no firm D call. This CDR3 spans 13 amino acids. V shed 0 bases and J shed 4 bases, with 10 bases lying between them. Per the germline V gene, CDR1 is DFQATT and CDR2 is SNEGSKA (reference sequence). The CDR3 bases are TGCAGTGCTAGAGACCGTTACAAGTACGAGCAGTACTTC. Its translation: CSARDRYKYEQYF.

This clonotype has ten or more counts. The chain links TRBV7-9 to TRBJ2-5; weak D call: TRBD2 (5 bases). Deletions cut 5 bases from V and 2 bases from J, with 18 bases between. The CDR3 extends over 16 amino acids. CDR1 and CDR2 (germline): SEHNR, FQNEAQ (reference sequence). The CDR3 nucleotides are TGTGCCAGCAGCCCGCGGGCCCTACCACCGCAAGAGACCCAGTACTTC. It specifies CASSPRALPPQETQYF.

J is TRBJ1-2 and V is TRBV12-3 or TRBV12-4; the D is unclear. V gave up 2 bases and J gave up 4 bases, with 5 bases separating them. The CDR3 is made up of 12 amino acids. CDR3: CASSLTAYGYTF. The CDR3 nucleotides are TGTGCCAGCAGTTTAACAGCCTATGGCTACACCTTC.

This clonotype turned up a few times. The chain has TRBV5-1 and TRBJ2-2; D not resolved. Trimming took off 6 bases at V and 5 bases at J, with 11 bases between the two ends. The CDR3 sequence is 13 residues long. Per germline, CDR1 SGHRS and CDR2 YFSETQ. The CDR3, as DNA: TGCGCCAGCATAGGGCTCGGGACCGGGGAGCTGTTTTTT. Translating it yields CASIGLGTGELFF.

J is TRBJ2-3 and V is TRBV10-3; D is unclear. The CDR3 runs to 14 residues. Germline CDR1 reads ENHRY; CDR2 reads SYGVKD. Trimming shortened V by 4 bases and J by 1 base, and 9 bases separated the two germline ends. CDR3 loop: CAISAGMGTDTQYF. CDR3 DNA: TGTGCCATCAGTGCGGGCATGGGCACAGATACGCAGTATTTT.

The chain carries TRBV20-1 and TRBJ1-4, with 8 bases fitting TRBD1. V shed 6 bases, J shed 6 bases, and the junction held 9 bases outside the gene matches. Germline loops: CDR1 DFQATT, CDR2 SNEGSKA (reference sequence). The CDR3 is 14 amino acids. CDR3 loop: CSAEDRGTDEKLFF. CDR3 DNA: TGCAGTGCGGAAGACAGGGGAACGGATGAAAAACTGTTTTTT.

This rearrangement joins TRBV5-6 to TRBJ1-2, with D hard to call. In germline, CDR1 is SGHDT, CDR2 YYEEEE. With 0 bases removed from V and 0 bases from J, the gap between germline ends came to 9 bases. The CDR3 sequence is 15 residues long. The CDR3 protein is CASSLGSGANYGYTF. The CDR3 bases are TGTGCCAGCAGCTTGGGCAGCGGCGCTAACTATGGCTACACCTTC.

V and J are TRBV19 and TRBJ2-2, with TRBD1 identical over 8 bases. The junction had 15 bases not matched to a gene; V was cut back by 5 bases and J by 4 bases. CDR3 size: 18 residues. Per the germline V gene, CDR1 is LNHDA and CDR2 is SQIVND (reference sequence). CDR3 protein: CASSLPLPGQDSTGELFF. In DNA form, the CDR3 reads TGTGCCAGTAGTTTGCCGCTTCCGGGACAGGACAGCACCGGGGAGCTGTTTTTT.

This clonotype turned up a few times. The rearrangement uses TRBV13 and TRBJ2-5; D remains ambiguous. The J call may be in error: the DNA end matches TRBJ2-1 better. Germline values: CDR1 PRHDT, CDR2 FYEKMQ (reference sequence). This CDR3 is 14 amino acids long. The CDR3, as DNA: TGTGCCAGCACTCCGGTGGGCCGATACAATGAGCAGTTCTTC. Translation: CASTPVGRYNEQFF.

The chain uses TRBV6-1 and TRBJ1-5; D is unresolved. This CDR3 region has 14 residues. CDR1 and CDR2 (germline): MNHNS, SASEGT. Trimming took 3 bases from V and 4 from J, leaving 10 bases between them. The CDR3 region has the DNA TGTGCCAGCAGTGACCAGTCCCCAAATCAGCCCCAGCATTTT. Translating it yields CASSDQSPNQPQHF.

This clonotype was found a few times. The J gene is TRBJ2-3, the V gene TRBV7-2; D not certain. The V end lost 5 bases, the J end lost 5 bases, and 14 bases lay between the germline ends. CDR3 length: 14 amino acids. The germline V gene encodes CDR1 SGHTA and CDR2 FQGNSA. CDR3 amino acids: CASSPGALGDTQYF. The DNA for the CDR3 is TGTGCCAGCAGCCCTGGCGCCCTCGGAGATACGCAGTATTTT.

Concerning this clonotype itself: At one of its ends the junction is not consistent with the germline gene, which may arise from a read error. This chain joins TRBV4-1 and TRBJ2-7; a weak D match, TRBD2 (5 bases). Germline loops: CDR1 MGHRA, CDR2 YSYEKL. The CDR3 spans 16 residues. The CDR3 coding sequence is TGCGCCAGCAGCCATCCTAGGGAGACTTATTCCTACAAGCAGTACTTC. It yields the protein CASSHPRETYSYKQYF.

Only a few counts were recorded for this clonotype. The chain combines TRBV7-9 with TRBJ2-5, with D unresolved. V was clipped by 3 bases and J by 5 bases, with 10 bases between them. The CDR3 runs to 13 residues. Germline assignment: CDR1 SEHNR and CDR2 FQNEAQ (reference sequence). The CDR3 here is CASSFEVSETQYF. CDR3 DNA sequence: TGTGCCAGCAGCTTTGAGGTCTCGGAGACCCAGTACTTC.

The chain has TRBV4-2 and TRBJ2-3; weak D call: TRBD1 (5 bases). The CDR3 runs to 15 residues. Germline V lookup: CDR1 LGHNA, CDR2 YNFKEQ. V gave up 0 bases and J gave up 5 bases, with 12 bases separating them. The CDR3 DNA reads TGTGCCAGCAGCCAAGAAGGGCCCCAGGGAGATACGCAGTATTTT. This gives the protein CASSQEGPQGDTQYF.